This TCR beta chain comes out of a study of blood T cell repertoires in COVID-19. On the study more broadly: Samples taken during acute and convalescent COVID-19 were collected in the United States, Italy and Spain.

Trimming left V 6 bases short and J 0 bases short, with 8 bases between. Looked up from germline, CDR1 is KGHDR and CDR2 is SFDVKD. The CDR3 extends over 14 amino acids. Source study methods: Reference gene primer amplification gave nucleated cell count estimates. Clones were read by immunoSEQ multiplex PCR, and TCRdb kept only the in-frame ones, dropping some. V, J and clone size derive from that table, while D and trimming were established from the DNA sequence. Altogether about 330,000 clones are present, 85% being singletons, with the ten largest covering 7.2%. Source material: peripheral blood. V and J are TRBV24-1 and TRBJ2-1; D is uncertain. This clonotype was sampled from a human donor in a cohort sampled during active COVID-19. The CDR3 is CATSFRSSYNEQFF. CDR3 DNA: TGTGCCACCAGTTTCCGTAGCTCCTACAATGAGCAGTTCTTC.